This TCR beta chain was recorded in a study of T cells after yellow fever vaccination. General study findings and limits: Compared with primary, the secondary response was weaker and peaked at day 5, not 15. FACS-sorted repertoires could harbor abundant contaminating bulk-population clonotypes.

This clonotype appeared a few times. Its cognate antigen is unknown. UMIs were added to TCR cDNA along with a universal primer site when it was made by 5'RACE template switching. Each CDR3 protein is one row after TCRdb ran MiXCR on the 5' RACE reads. The sample yields 130,000 or so distinct CDR3 sequences, about 16% seen once. V was cut by 0 bases and J by 6 bases, with 17 bases left in between. CDR1 is MGHRA and CDR2 is YSYEKL in the germline V gene. The CDR3 is made up of 16 amino acids. The chain has TRBV4-1 and TRBJ1-2; no firm D call. Sequenced material: CD8+ T cells sorted from PBMCs, taken 5 days after the yellow fever booster vaccination. This clonotype was sampled from a man aged 18 to 30 who received the YFV17D yellow fever vaccine. CDR3 protein: CASSQEPMWATDGYTF. The CDR3 region has the DNA TGCGCCAGCAGCCAAGAACCGATGTGGGCAACGGATGGCTACACCTTC.